A single sample gave rise to the 30 T cell receptor beta chains below, sequenced in a study of control samples from healthy donors and cancer patients. Some clones are missing from TCRdb's copy, which holds only in-frame ones; the method was immunoSEQ multiplex PCR. The data show some 77,000 clones, with approximately 88% seen just once and around 7.6% held by the top ten. The sample consisted of blood. The source is a woman in her sixties or seventies in good health.

The chain recombines TRBV23-1 with TRBJ1-1; the D gene is possibly TRBD1 (5 bases). TRBV23-1 is labeled an ORF, and its function is uncertain. This CDR3 has 13 amino acids. Trimming removed 6 bases at V and 1 base at J, with 9 bases between. The CDR3 DNA reads as TGCGCCAGCAGCAGACAGACGAACACTGAAGCTTTCTTT. This codes for CASSRQTNTEAFF.

This clone was picked up one time. The chain is built from TRBV6-2 or TRBV6-3 and TRBJ2-2; 10 nucleotides line up with TRBD2. The CDR3 has 16 residues. V gave up 4 bases and J gave up 0 bases; unmatched junction bases: 2. Germline CDR1 reads MNHEY; CDR2 reads SVGEGT. CDR3 sequence: CASSSLAGANTGELFF. The CDR3 nucleotides are TGTGCCAGCAGTTCTCTAGCGGGGGCGAACACCGGGGAGCTGTTTTTT.

The V gene is TRBV3-1 (or the pseudogene TRBV3-2), the J gene TRBJ1-2; 7 bases line up with TRBD1. The trim removed 4 bases at V and 7 bases at J, leaving 9 bases unmatched. The CDR3 sequence is 14 residues long. Germline V gene lookup returns CDR1 LGHDT and CDR2 YNNKEL (reference sequence). The CDR3 bases are TGTGCCAGCAGCCTTCTAGGGGGCCTTAGTGGCTACACCTTC. It encodes CASSLLGGLSGYTF.

V and J are TRBV5-1 and TRBJ2-6, with TRBD1 matching over 9 bases. The CDR3 loop spans 15 amino acids. Trimming cost V 4 bases and J 4 bases; bases outside gene matches: 3. Germline values: CDR1 SGHRS, CDR2 YFSETQ. The CDR3 region is CASSPDRGGANVLTF. The CDR3 bases are TGCGCCAGCAGCCCCGACAGGGGGGGGGCCAACGTCCTGACTTTC. Using reference TRBV5-1 and TRBJ2-6 for the parts outside the CDR3, the full variable domain is KAGVTQTPRYLIKTRGQQVTLSCSPISGHRSVSWYQQTPGQGLQFLFEYFSETQRNKGNFPGRFSGRQFSNSRSEMNVSTLELGDSALYLCASSPDRGGANVLTFGAGSRLTVL.

Only one count was recorded for this clone. J is TRBJ2-1 and V is TRBV19; unclear D gene. Germline V lookup: CDR1 LNHDA, CDR2 SQIVND (reference sequence). Trimming pared 3 bases from V and 3 bases from J, leaving 12 bases between. This CDR3 is built from 15 residues. The CDR3 region is CASSIRSSYYNEQFF. The CDR3 DNA reads TGTGCCAGTAGTATTCGGTCCTCCTACTACAATGAGCAGTTCTTC. Together with reference TRBV19 and TRBJ2-1, the CDR3 gives the full variable domain: DGGITQSPKYLFRKEGQNVTLSCEQNLNHDAMYWYRQDPGQGLRLIYYSQIVNDFQKGDIAEGYSVSREKKESFPLTVTSAQKNPTAFYLCASSIRSSYYNEQFFGPGTRLTVL.

The rearrangement joins TRBV6-5 to TRBJ1-2; 7 nucleotides agree with TRBD1. The length of the CDR3 is 14 residues. Germline trimming cut 6 bases from V and 8 bases from J; bases unmatched to any gene: 12. The germline gives CDR1 MNHEY, CDR2 SVGAGI. CDR3 in amino acids: CASRDNRGGRGYTF. CDR3 nucleotides: TGTGCCAGCAGGGACAACAGGGGAGGGCGCGGCTACACCTTC.

This clone is a singleton in its sample. The V gene is TRBV4-1, the J gene TRBJ1-4; D is uncertain. Germline V gene sequence: CDR1 MGHRA, CDR2 YSYEKL. V lost 1 base to trimming and J lost 4 bases, with 13 bases between them. The CDR3 extends over 16 amino acids. CDR3 coding DNA: TGCGCCAGCAGCCAAGGGTTGCTCGGGGTTAATGAAAAACTGTTTTTT. This translates into CASSQGLLGVNEKLFF.

The genes are TRBV28 and TRBJ2-2; no reliable D call. With 1 base removed from V and 3 bases from J, the gap between germline ends came to 6 bases. CDR1 is MDHEN, CDR2 SYDVKM, per germline. CDR3 length: 14 amino acids. The CDR3 nucleotides are TGTGCCAGCAGTTTATTAGTCGACACCGGGGAGCTGTTTTTT. Translated, it gives CASSLLVDTGELFF.

The chain has TRBV7-2 and TRBJ2-1; 10 nucleotides line up with TRBD1. CDR3 length equals 15 residues. Unmatched junction bases numbered 10, after V lost 6 bases and J lost 8 bases. CDR1 is SGHTA and CDR2 is FQGNSA in the germline V gene. As DNA, the CDR3 is TGTGCCAGCAGTCGCAGACAGGGGGCGAGTGATGAGCAGTTCTTC. This translates into CASSRRQGASDEQFF.

The CDR3 bases are TGCGCCAGCAGCACCTACCCCGGGACTAGCGGGTCTTTGCTCTCCAATGAGCAGTTCTTC. It codes for CASSTYPGTSGSLLSNEQFF. V gene TRBV5-1 combines with J gene TRBJ2-1; 12 nucleotides match TRBD2. Germline CDR1 SGHRS, CDR2 YFSETQ. The trim removed 4 bases at V and 6 bases at J, leaving 20 bases unmatched. The CDR3 length is 20 residues.

With regard to this clone: The junction differs from germline at one of its ends, possibly a read error. CDR3 DNA sequence: TGCGCCAGCAGCTTCGTCAGCTCCAACAATGAGCAGTTCTTC. Amino acids: CASSFVSSNNEQFF. The gene calls are TRBV5-1 and TRBJ2-1, with unresolved D. Germline CDR1 is SGHRS and CDR2 is YFSETQ. There are 14 residues in the CDR3.

This clone was detected only once. V is TRBV7-9 and J is TRBJ1-1, with a weak D call TRBD1 (6 bases). The V end was cut by 5 bases, the J end by 11 bases, with 18 bases between. The germline V gene encodes CDR1 SEHNR and CDR2 FQNEAQ (reference sequence). The CDR3 is made up of 13 amino acids. CDR3 amino acids: CASSQEGQLAAFF. The DNA for the CDR3 is TGTGCCAGCAGCCAGGAAGGACAGTTGGCGGCTTTCTTT. The entire variable domain, with the rest obtained from reference TRBV7-9 and TRBJ1-1, is as follows: DTGVSQNPRHKITKRGQNVTFRCDPISEHNRLYWYRQTLGQGPEFLTYFQNEAQLEKSRLLSDRFSAERPKGSFSTLEIQRTEQGDSAMYLCASSQEGQLAAFFGQGTRLTVV.

The chain couples TRBV10-2 to TRBJ2-7; D may be TRBD2 (5 bases). Germline CDR1 reads WSHSY; CDR2 reads SAAADI. The CDR3 length is 13 residues. Trimming pared 7 bases from V and 0 bases from J, leaving 10 bases between. In nucleotides, the CDR3 is TGCGCCAGCACCGGACGGGACTCCTACGAGCAGTACTTC. Encoded protein: CASTGRDSYEQYF.

This clone was counted once. The V and J genes are TRBV21-1 and TRBJ2-5. TRBV21-1 is a pseudogene segment. This CDR3 has 15 amino acids. As DNA, the CDR3 is TGTGCCAGCAGCAAAGTTTATCTTACCCAAGAGACCCAGTACTTC. It is translated as CASSKVYLTQETQYF.

This clone came up a few times. The chain employs TRBV7-2 and TRBJ2-2; D ambiguous. The CDR3 is 14 amino acids. Germline V gene sequence: CDR1 SGHTA, CDR2 FQGNSA. V lost 0 bases to trimming and J lost 3 bases, with 5 bases between them. The CDR3 DNA sequence: TGTGCCAGCAGCTTAGCGAGGCACACCGGGGAGCTGTTTTTT. It is translated as CASSLARHTGELFF.

The rearrangement uses TRBV2 and TRBJ2-7; either TRBD1 or TRBD2 may fit D (5 bases each). Looked up from germline, CDR1 is SNHLY and CDR2 is FYNNEI. The V gene lost 8 bases and the J gene lost 1 base, with 12 bases spanning the gap. This CDR3 is 13 amino acids long. CDR3 in DNA: TGTGCCAGCGTCACGGGGCTATCCTACGAGCAGTACTTC. Encoded protein: CASVTGLSYEQYF. Supplemented by reference TRBV2 and TRBJ2-7, the full variable domain reads EPEVTQTPSHQVTQMGQEVILRCVPISNHLYFYWYRQILGQKVEFLVSFYNNEISEKSEIFDDQFSVERPDGSNFTLKIRSTKLEDSAMYFCASVTGLSYEQYFGPGTRLTVT.

The rearrangement joins TRBV11-2 to TRBJ2-2; D tentatively fits TRBD1 or TRBD2 (5 bases each). The V gene's germline CDR1 is SGHAT and CDR2 FQNNGV. Deletions cut 4 bases from V and 8 bases from J, with 11 bases between. This CDR3 comprises 13 residues. CDR3 protein: CASSYLGVGELFF. CDR3 DNA: TGTGCCAGCAGCTACCTGGGGGTTGGGGAGCTGTTTTTT.

This clone was detected once. Distinct nucleotide sequences in the sample also encode this CDR3. V usage is TRBV6-5 and J usage is TRBJ1-1, with D possibly TRBD1 on 6 matching bases. The V end lost 0 bases, the J end lost 3 bases, and 8 bases lay between the germline ends. There are 14 residues in the CDR3. CDR1 and CDR2 (germline): MNHEY, SVGAGI. This CDR3 is CASSYSRGDTEAFF. The CDR3 coding sequence is TGTGCCAGCAGTTACTCAAGGGGGGACACTGAAGCTTTCTTT.

In its sample, this clone was seen a few times. V and J are TRBV4-3 and TRBJ2-1, with D possibly TRBD1 on 6 matching bases. Trimming cost V 4 bases and J 4 bases, with 17 bases left between them. The CDR3 is 16 amino acids. Looked up from germline, CDR1 is LGHNA and CDR2 is YSLEER. The CDR3 here is CASSPYPGESYNEQFF. DNA for the CDR3: TGCGCCAGCAGCCCTTACCCAGGGGAGTCGTACAATGAGCAGTTCTTC.

The chain carries TRBV28 and TRBJ2-1; 14 bases fit TRBD2. The CDR3 spans 16 residues. The V gene's germline CDR1 is MDHEN and CDR2 SYDVKM. Trimming at V came to 2 bases and at J to 8 bases, leaving 5 bases not matched to a gene. The CDR3 reads CASSLAGTSGSDEQFF. The CDR3 DNA reads TGTGCCAGCAGTTTAGCGGGGACTAGCGGGAGCGATGAGCAGTTCTTC. Supplemented by reference TRBV28 and TRBJ2-1, the full variable domain reads DVKVTQSSRYLVKRTGEKVFLECVQDMDHENMFWYRQDPGLGLRLIYFSYDVKMKEKGDIPEGYSVSREKKERFSLILESASTNQTSMYLCASSLAGTSGSDEQFFGPGTRLTVL.

The sample holds one count of this clone. The V gene is TRBV4-3, the J gene TRBJ1-2, with no clear D. V lost 0 bases and J 4 bases, leaving 12 bases between the germline ends. Germline V gene lookup returns CDR1 LGHNA and CDR2 YSLEER. The CDR3 is made up of 15 amino acids. CDR3 nucleotides: TGCGCCAGCAGCCAAGAGGAGGCGGGGATCTATGGCTACACCTTC. Protein sequence: CASSQEEAGIYGYTF.

The rearrangement joins TRBV4-2 to TRBJ2-3, with TRBD2 as a possible D gene (6 bases). Between the trimmed V and J ends, which lost 3 bases and 6 bases, there was a span of 16 bases. CDR1 and CDR2 (germline): LGHNA, YNFKEQ. This CDR3 is built from 15 residues. CDR3 sequence reads: CASSQEAGGPDTQYF. The DNA of the CDR3 is TGTGCCAGCAGCCAGGAAGCAGGAGGGCCTGATACGCAGTATTTT.

The chain joins TRBV7-9 to TRBJ2-7; TRBD2 aligns across 12 bases. The CDR3 totals 13 residues. CDR1 is SEHNR and CDR2 is FQNEAQ in the germline V gene (reference sequence). V dropped 8 bases and J dropped 5; count of bases not matched to a gene: 4. CDR3 DNA: TGTGCCAGCGTGACTAGCGGGAGTGACGAGCAGTACTTC. Its protein product is CASVTSGSDEQYF.

This clone was counted a single time. V gene TRBV28 combines with J gene TRBJ2-5, with D possibly matching TRBD2 (6 bases). V was clipped by 7 bases and J by 3 bases, with 9 bases between them. The length of the CDR3 is 12 residues. Germline V lookup: CDR1 MDHEN, CDR2 SYDVKM. This chain's CDR3 is CASISGEETQYF. CDR3 DNA: TGTGCCAGCATTAGCGGCGAAGAGACCCAGTACTTC.

The genes are TRBV5-6 and TRBJ2-7; unclear D gene. The CDR3 loop spans 17 amino acids. Trimming took off 2 bases at V and 4 bases at J, with 22 bases between the two ends. CDR1 is SGHDT, CDR2 YYEEEE, per germline. CDR3 bases: TGTGCCAGCAGCTTATACCCCGTCTCTTCCCTTAGTTACGAGCAGTACTTC. It translates to CASSLYPVSSLSYEQYF. The variable domain in full, with the rest retrieved from reference TRBV5-6 and TRBJ2-7, is DAGVTQSPTHLIKTRGQQVTLRCSPKSGHDTVSWYQQALGQGPQFIFQYYEEEERQRGNFPDRFSGHQFPNYSSELNVNALLLGDSALYLCASSLYPVSSLSYEQYFGPGTRLTVT.

This chain joins TRBV7-6 and TRBJ2-6; no clear D gene. The CDR3 is 17 residues long. V dropped 4 bases and J dropped 0 bases, with 13 bases sitting between them. In germline, CDR1 is SGHVS, CDR2 FNYEAQ. CDR3 bases: TGTGCCAGCAGCTCGATATACAGAGACTCTGGGGCCAACGTCCTGACTTTC. Translation gives CASSSIYRDSGANVLTF.

The chain uses TRBV7-3 and TRBJ2-3; 14 bases map to TRBD2. V gave up 2 bases and J gave up 3 bases; unmatched junction bases: 4. Germline V gene sequence: CDR1 SGHTA, CDR2 FQGTGA. The length of the CDR3 is 17 residues. CDR3: CASSLLGLAGGTDTQYF. As DNA, the CDR3 is TGTGCCAGCAGCTTACTCGGACTAGCGGGAGGAACAGATACGCAGTATTTT.

The chain couples TRBV2 to TRBJ2-1; 11 bases match TRBD2. The trim removed 0 bases at V and 6 bases at J, leaving 4 bases unmatched. CDR3 size: 16 residues. Germline CDR1 and CDR2: SNHLY and FYNNEI. The CDR3 loop reads CASSEALGTSGNEQFF. The CDR3 coding sequence is TGTGCCAGCAGTGAAGCGCTTGGGACTAGCGGCAATGAGCAGTTCTTC.

The chain joins TRBV6-5 to TRBJ1-2, with 7 nucleotides matching TRBD1. J gave up 2 bases and V 6 bases, and 6 bases lay outside the gene matches. The germline gives CDR1 MNHEY, CDR2 SVGAGI. This CDR3 comprises 14 residues. In nucleotides, the CDR3 is TGTGCCAGCAGACAGGGGTGGGCCAACTATGGCTACACCTTC. As protein: CASRQGWANYGYTF.

The chain employs TRBV5-1 and TRBJ1-6; D gene uncertain. The CDR3 is 16 residues long. V was shortened by 3 bases and J by 7 bases, with 17 bases between the two germline ends. Germline CDR1 and CDR2: SGHRS and YFSETQ. The CDR3, as DNA: TGCGCCAGCAGCTCTAGTCCCAATTCCGGGAATTCACCCCTCCACTTT. Amino acid sequence: CASSSSPNSGNSPLHF. Full variable domain (missing parts from reference TRBV5-1 and TRBJ1-6): KAGVTQTPRYLIKTRGQQVTLSCSPISGHRSVSWYQQTPGQGLQFLFEYFSETQRNKGNFPGRFSGRQFSNSRSEMNVSTLELGDSALYLCASSSSPNSGNSPLHFGNGTRLTVT.